This T cell receptor (beta chain) was sequenced during a study of control samples from healthy donors and cancer patients. The data were produced by immunoSEQ multiplex PCR, yet TCRdb's version contains in-frame clones alone and is incomplete. The table lists some 130,000 clones, roughly 91% of them singletons. Germline V gene lookup returns CDR1 SGHTA and CDR2 FQGNSA. This CDR3 is built from 13 residues. V shed 0 bases and J shed 2 bases, with 5 bases lying between them. This TCR was recovered from a man aged 50 to 59 with head and neck cancer. The chain has TRBV7-2 and TRBJ2-7; D not resolved. Sequences were obtained from PBMCs. The CDR3 sequence: CASSLARTYEQYF. For the CDR3, the DNA is TGTGCCAGCAGCTTAGCTAGAACCTACGAGCAGTACTTC. Variable domain in full (rest from reference TRBV7-2 and TRBJ2-7): GAGVSQSPSNKVTEKGKDVELRCDPISGHTALYWYRQSLGQGLEFLIYFQGNSAPDKSGLPSDRFSAERTGGSVSTLTIQRTQQEDSAVYLCASSLARTYEQYFGPGTRLTVT.